The rows below give T cell receptor beta chains drawn from one sample of a study of T cells in Graves' hyperthyroidism and ophthalmopathy. TCRdb re-derived calls from the multiplex PCR reads in MiXCR, one entry per CDR3 protein. Counted here are approximately 370,000 distinct CDR3 sequences, about 18% occurring once; the ten biggest clones make up almost 35%. Sequenced sample: blood. The receptors stem from a woman under 40 with Graves' hyperthyroidism that later progressed to Graves' ophthalmopathy. Both conserved end residues are part of each CDR3. A D gene is named only where the DNA matches it firmly. Size tells how often a clone was seen (once, few, many) or the class of an expanded clone, and some rows leave it out.

J gene	D gene	clone size	V gene	CDR3 DNA	CDR3 protein
TRBJ2-1	TRBD2	-	TRBV5-1	TGCGCCAGCAGTATAGGGACTAGCACCTACAATGAGCGGTTCTTC	CASSIGTSTYNERFF
TRBJ2-1	-	-	TRBV7-2	TGTGCCAGCAGCTTTAGACTCCCACGAAAAGAATACAATGAGCAGTTCTTC	CASSFRLPRKEYNEQFF
TRBJ2-5	-	many	TRBV12-3/TRBV12-4	TGTGCCAGCAGTTCGCAACTTATCTCGGGGTACCAAGAGACCCAGTACTTC	CASSSQLISGYQETQYF
TRBJ2-5	TRBD2	many	TRBV7-9	TGTGCCAGCAGCTTAGATACGGGAGGAACAGCGAAACAGTACTTC	CASSLDTGGTAKQYF
TRBJ2-3	TRBD2	many	TRBV28	TGTGCCAGCAGTCCCCCCGTAGCGGGAGGGCCAACAGATACGCAGTATTTT	CASSPPVAGGPTDTQYF
TRBJ2-7	-	-	TRBV6-2/TRBV6-3	TGTGCCAGCAGTTCGCCGGAGACGCACGAGCAGTACTTC	CASSSPETHEQYF
TRBJ2-1	-	many	TRBV12-3/TRBV12-4	TGTGCCGCGGCGGCCTCCTACAATGAGCAGTTCTTC	CAAAASYNEQFF
TRBJ2-7	-	few	TRBV15	TGTGCCACCAGCCCCAAGGGTTCGGGCTACGAGCAGTACTTC	CATSPKGSGYEQYF
TRBJ1-5	-	many	TRBV27	TGTGCCAGCAGTCCATACAATAGCAATCAGCCCCAGCATTTT	CASSPYNSNQPQHF
TRBJ2-1	TRBD2	few	TRBV20-1	TGCAGTGCTGAATCCGGGACTAGCGGTACCTACAATGAGCAGTTCTTC	CSAESGTSGTYNEQFF
TRBJ2-2	-	-	TRBV11-2	TGTGCCAGCAGCTTAATGGCTCCCCCAACGGGCACCGGGGAGCTGTTTTTT	CASSLMAPPTGTGELFF
TRBJ1-1	-	-	TRBV5-1	TGCGCCAGCAGCCTGGTGTGGGGGTTCACTGAAGCTTTCTTT	CASSLVWGFTEAFF
TRBJ2-4	TRBD1	-	TRBV27	TGTGCCAGCCGTTCCGGGACAGGGCTTTCGTTAGCCAAAAACATTCAGTACTTC	CASRSGTGLSLAKNIQYF
TRBJ2-3	TRBD2	few	TRBV9	TGTGCCAGCAGCGTATTCAGCGGGGGGTTTGGAGATACGCAGTATTTT	CASSVFSGGFGDTQYF
TRBJ1-4	-	-	TRBV7-9	TGTGCCAGCAGCTTGGACGTTTCCCTAGAAAAACTGTTTTTT	CASSLDVSLEKLFF
TRBJ1-4	-	few	TRBV28	TGTGCCAGCAGTCCCCGGGACATAAGATACGGACTGTTTTTT	CASSPRDIRYGLFF
TRBJ1-1	-	many	TRBV11-2	TGTGCCAGCAGCTTAGACTGGACAGTGAACACTGAAGCTTTCTTT	CASSLDWTVNTEAFF
TRBJ1-1	TRBD1	many	TRBV19	TGTGCCAGTAGTATAGGCAGGGGGCGAGCTTTCTTT	CASSIGRGRAFF
TRBJ1-6	-	-	TRBV29-1	TGCAGCGTTGACGGACAGAGCAATAATTCACCCCTCCACTTT	CSVDGQSNNSPLHF
TRBJ1-5	-	many	TRBV28	TGTGCCAGCACTCTAGCCAGAGATAGCAATCAGCCCCAGCATTTT	CASTLARDSNQPQHF
TRBJ2-7	-	many	TRBV27	TGTGCCAGCAGTTTATCGGTCTCTTATGGGGACTCGTGGTTCTACGAGCAGTACTTC	CASSLSVSYGDSWFYEQYF
TRBJ1-6	-	-	TRBV19	TGTGCCAGTAGTATAGGCGGCACAGCTTCACCCCTCCACTTT	CASSIGGTASPLHF
TRBJ2-7	TRBD1	few	TRBV6-1	TGTGCCAGCAGACGCCGACAGGGAATTATTTACGAGCAGTACTTC	CASRRRQGIIYEQYF
TRBJ1-5	-	-	TRBV6-2/TRBV6-3	TGTGCCAGCAAGGGCCTAGGGAATAGCAATCAGCCCCAGCATTTT	CASKGLGNSNQPQHF
TRBJ2-5	TRBD2	-	TRBV2	TGTGCCAGCAGTCCCTTCGCTGCGGGGGGGTTCTGGGAGACCCAGTACTTC	CASSPFAAGGFWETQYF
TRBJ1-5	TRBD1	-	TRBV12-3/TRBV12-4	TGTGCCAGCAGTCGGGCGCTAACTCAAGGACAGGGGGCAAGTCAGCCCCAGCATTTT	CASSRALTQGQGASQPQHF
TRBJ2-2	-	many	TRBV9	TGTGCCAGCAGCGCTTATTTGAACACCGGGGAGCTGTTTTTT	CASSAYLNTGELFF
TRBJ2-3	-	-	TRBV5-1	TGCGCCAGCAGCTTGGTGGCAGGGTCTACAGATACGCAGTATTTT	CASSLVAGSTDTQYF
TRBJ1-4	-	-	TRBV11-2	TGTGCCAGCAGCTTTCGCCTGGGGACTAATGAAAAACTGTTTTTT	CASSFRLGTNEKLFF
TRBJ2-7	-	many	TRBV7-9	TGTGCCAGCAGCTTAGTTGGTAGTACGTACGAGCAGTACTTC	CASSLVGSTYEQYF
TRBJ2-5	-	many	TRBV14	TGTGCCAGCAGCCCCAATCGAAGACAGCAAGAGACCCAGTACTTC	CASSPNRRQQETQYF
TRBJ1-1	TRBD1	few	TRBV11-3	TGTGCCAGCGGTCAAACCACAGGGGTCGAGGGGGCTTTCTTT	CASGQTTGVEGAFF
TRBJ2-2	TRBD1	few	TRBV30	TGTGCCTGGAGCAATTACCATCAGGGGGCACCCGGGGAGCTGTTTTTT	CAWSNYHQGAPGELFF
TRBJ1-2	TRBD1	-	TRBV20-1	TGCAGTGCTAGTCAACAGGGGGACTATGGCTACACCTTC	CSASQQGDYGYTF
TRBJ2-5	TRBD2	-	TRBV5-4	TGTGCCAGCAGCTTGAGAGCTCGCGGGGGGGGAGAGACCCAGTACTTC	CASSLRARGGGETQYF
TRBJ2-2	-	few	TRBV5-1	TGCGCCAGCAGCTTGGGTAGGAGTGCGACCGGGGAGCTGTTTTTT	CASSLGRSATGELFF
TRBJ1-1	TRBD1	many	TRBV19	TGTGCCAGTAGTACCCAGGACAGGGTTGGTACTTTCTTT	CASSTQDRVGTFF
TRBJ2-3	TRBD2	-	TRBV7-2	TGTGCCAGCAGCGACGGACTAGCGTCCACAGATACGCAGTATTTT	CASSDGLASTDTQYF
TRBJ1-6	-	few	TRBV20-1	TGCAGTGCTAGTGACAGAGCATCCTATAATTCACCCCTCCACTTT	CSASDRASYNSPLHF
TRBJ2-5	TRBD1	-	TRBV3-1	TGTGCCAGCAGCCAAGACCAGGGGGACCAAGAGACCCAGTACTTC	CASSQDQGDQETQYF
TRBJ1-2	-	many	TRBV2	TGTGCCAGCAGGGATTACAGTGACCTTAACTATGGCTACACCTTC	CASRDYSDLNYGYTF
TRBJ2-1	TRBD1	-	TRBV7-8	TGTGCCAGCAGCTCGACAGGGGGCCATGAGCAGTTCTTC	CASSSTGGHEQFF
TRBJ2-3	TRBD2	many	TRBV20-1	TGCAGTGCTAGAGACTCCGGGACGAGCGGGGGGTTCGCAGATACGCAGTATTTT	CSARDSGTSGGFADTQYF
TRBJ1-5	-	few	TRBV6-2/TRBV6-3	TGTGCCAGCAGTTACTTGGGCGGCCTATCCAACTCGTATAGCAATCAGCCCCAGCATTTT	CASSYLGGLSNSYSNQPQHF
TRBJ1-3	-	-	TRBV30	TGTGCCTGGAGTGTACAGTCTGGAAACACCATATATTTT	CAWSVQSGNTIYF
TRBJ1-5	-	few	TRBV7-9	TGTGCCAGCAGCTTAGAGGATAGCAATCAGCCCCAGCATTTT	CASSLEDSNQPQHF
TRBJ1-2	-	-	TRBV29-1	TGCAGCGTCGAAGGACAGAGCGGTAAATACTATGGCTACACCTTC	CSVEGQSGKYYGYTF
TRBJ2-3	TRBD2	once	TRBV27	TGTGCCAGCAGTTTGGGACTAGCGGCCATCAGCACAGATACGCAGTATTTT	CASSLGLAAISTDTQYF
TRBJ2-1	TRBD2	few	TRBV10-2	TGCGCCAGCAGCCCTGGGGTAGCGGGGGTCAACAATGAGCAGTTCTTC	CASSPGVAGVNNEQFF
TRBJ2-1	-	many	TRBV27	TGTGCCAGCAGTTTATCGGGGATCGGGGGGCCAGGCTACAATGAGCAGTTCTTC	CASSLSGIGGPGYNEQFF
TRBJ2-7	-	many	TRBV6-1	TGTGCCAGCAGTGACAGGGGAGGGGACAAGCAGTACTTC	CASSDRGGDKQYF
TRBJ2-2	-	-	TRBV29-1	TGCAGCGTTGATAGGAGTTCCGGGGAGCTGTTTTTT	CSVDRSSGELFF
TRBJ2-7	-	many	TRBV12-3/TRBV12-4	TGTGCCAGCAGTTTCAGAGACCGGCAGTACTTC	CASSFRDRQYF